The sequence of this T cell receptor (beta chain) was determined in a study of tumor and adjacent non-tumor tissue in lung cancer (dated by TCRdb to 2017 to 2018). Regarding the study in general: The cohort included eleven to twelve adenocarcinoma, a couple of squamous cell carcinoma and 1 small cell lung cancer patients. The roughly 15 enrolled patients, of whom 10 were men and 5 were women, were aged about 31 to 85 years and were diagnosed with TNM stage I to III disease. In total, sequencing yielded over 95 million productive TCRbeta reads, which works out to an average of around 4.2 million reads per sample. Using bulk TCRbeta repertoires from some 16 lung cancer patients, the study set lung tumor tissue side by side with matched distant non-tumor lung tissue. Approximately 31 paired specimens, one tumor and one normal lung sample per patient, were profiled by TCRbeta CDR3 sequencing.

RNA was isolated from bulk, unsorted tissue, and RNA quality was assessed with a NanoDrop ND-1000 and an Agilent 2100. Normal lung samples were distant non-tumor tissue taken more than 3 cm from the tumor edge. The donors were newly diagnosed lung cancer patients admitted for thoracic surgery in China from August to November 2014 who had not received prior chemotherapy. Patients with previous radiotherapy or chemotherapy, or with another concurrent cancer, were excluded from the study. Surgical tissue pieces of about 1-2.2 cm3 were preserved in RNAlater solution and stored at -80 °C until use. For this clonotype: Its antigen target is currently unknown. An end of the junction differs from the germline gene, which may be a read error.

The library was obtained by multiplex PCR. For sequencing, an Illumina HiSeq 2500 was employed. TCRbeta libraries were constructed through three rounds of nested PCR with primers (Table S4) according to protocols adapted from ARM-PCR. Before sequencing, PCR products in the 200-500 bp range were cut out of the gel and cleaned up using the QIAquick gel extraction kit. The paper's data handling went like this. Reads were cleaned with Trimmomatic, merged with FLASH into complete CDR3 sequences, and assigned to V(D)J germline segments with MiTCR. Clonal diversity was computed as the inverse Simpson's index with VDJtools. In-frame sequences without a premature stop codon were defined as productive reads. TCRdb reran the public reads through fastp at Q25 and MiXCR, keeping productive beta chains. Duplicate CDR3 protein sequences are folded into a single record with the most common DNA and genes. TCRdb's processing, not the authors', yielded these V and J calls. Recorded for this sample are 100,000 or so distinct CDR3 sequences; about 80% of them occurred a single time. Jointly, the top ten make up less than 40% of the sample.

General findings and caveats noted by the study authors: Younger patients had significantly higher TCR diversity, and higher tumor TCR diversity was associated with shorter overall and disease-free survival. Because peripheral blood was not sequenced, the blood TCRbeta repertoires of the lung cancer patients in the study went unexamined. With only roughly 15 patients in the cohort, the authors noted that larger samples and more detailed clinical data are needed. The top 100 clones made up a significantly larger cumulative share of the repertoire in normal lung than in tumor tissue. TCR diversity (inverse Simpson) was significantly higher in tumor than in normal lung tissue (around 450 vs 150, P = 0.0075, Mann-Whitney U test). Neither the sequencing platform nor unique molecular identifiers are named or mentioned anywhere in the methods.

Via the germline V gene, CDR1 is MGHRA and CDR2 YSYEKL. The CDR3 has 15 amino acids, counting the end cysteine and phenylalanine. The retained sequence is limited to the CDR3, 45 bases, with the frame set at the first base. The source is a man in his sixties with small cell lung cancer. This chain joins TRBV4-1 to TRBJ2-7, with TRBD2 matching 9 junction bases. Input material: distant non-tumor lung tissue. The DNA sequence is as follows: TGCGCCACCAGCCAAAAGACTAGCGGAACCTACGAGCAGTACTTC. Translated, it reads CATSQKTSGTYEQYF.